This is a list of T cell receptor beta chains from one sample in a study of Ad26.COV2.S vaccination and SARS-CoV-2 variants. Some clones are missing from TCRdb's copy, which holds only in-frame ones; the method was immunoSEQ multiplex PCR. The table records around 500,000 clones, around 89% of them present only once. The source was peripheral blood, collected in a trial of Ad26.COV2.S vaccine versus placebo. These receptors all come from a person aged 18-60 years who received the Ad26.COV2.S COVID-19 vaccine or a placebo. Both conserved end residues are part of each CDR3. The D gene is left open where the match is weak. Size tells how often a clone was seen (once, few, many) or the class of an expanded clone, and some rows leave it out.

v_gene: TRBV28
d_gene: TRBD2
j_gene: TRBJ2-2
abundance: NA
CDR3nt: TGTGCCAGCAGCAAGACTAGCGGGACGGTCTCCGGCACCGGGGAGCTGTTTTTT
CDR3aa: CASSKTSGTVSGTGELFF

v_gene: TRBV28
d_gene: TRBD1
j_gene: TRBJ1-2
abundance: NA
CDR3nt: TGTGCCAGCAGTTTAGATGACAGGGCGTCAACTGGCTACACCTTC
CDR3aa: CASSLDDRASTGYTF

v_gene: TRBV27
d_gene: NA
j_gene: TRBJ1-5
abundance: NA
CDR3nt: TGTGCCAGCAGTTCCTTGGGAGCTGGTTATAGCAATCAGCCCCAGCATTTT
CDR3aa: CASSSLGAGYSNQPQHF

v_gene: TRBV3-1/TRBV3-2
d_gene: TRBD1
j_gene: TRBJ1-1
abundance: NA
CDR3nt: TGTGCCAGCAGCCAAGGGGACAGGGGGACTGAAGCTTTCTTT
CDR3aa: CASSQGDRGTEAFF

v_gene: TRBV2
d_gene: NA
j_gene: TRBJ1-2
abundance: once
CDR3nt: TGTGCCAGCAGTGAAATCGTACAGGGTGTTCGGTTTGGCTACACCTTC
CDR3aa: CASSEIVQGVRFGYTF

v_gene: TRBV9
d_gene: TRBD2
j_gene: TRBJ2-1
abundance: once
CDR3nt: TGTGCCAGCAGCCCGACTAGCGGAACGCAGTTCTTC
CDR3aa: CASSPTSGTQFF

v_gene: TRBV28
d_gene: NA
j_gene: TRBJ1-1
abundance: NA
CDR3nt: TGTGCCAGCAGGCCAGGTGCGTTGAACACTGAAGCTTTCTTT
CDR3aa: CASRPGALNTEAFF

v_gene: TRBV3-1/TRBV3-2
d_gene: TRBD2
j_gene: TRBJ2-1
abundance: NA
CDR3nt: TGTGCCAGCAGCCAAGTCGGGATAGCGGGGGGCCCATACAATGAGCAGTTCTTC
CDR3aa: CASSQVGIAGGPYNEQFF

v_gene: TRBV9
d_gene: NA
j_gene: TRBJ1-3
abundance: NA
CDR3nt: TGTGCCAGCAGCGTAGAACGGTTCTCTGGAAACACCATATATTTT
CDR3aa: CASSVERFSGNTIYF

v_gene: TRBV7-5
d_gene: NA
j_gene: TRBJ2-7
abundance: once
CDR3nt: TGTGCCAGAAGCCGATACCGGGACAGATACGAGCAGTACTTC
CDR3aa: CARSRYRDRYEQYF

v_gene: TRBV4-2
d_gene: TRBD2
j_gene: TRBJ2-7
abundance: NA
CDR3nt: TGTGCCAGCAGCCAAAAATTTGGGGCGAGGACTAGCGTCTACGAGCAGTACTTC
CDR3aa: CASSQKFGARTSVYEQYF

v_gene: TRBV2
d_gene: NA
j_gene: TRBJ1-4
abundance: NA
CDR3nt: TGTGCCAGCAGTGAAATAGGGCGGGGTTCGGGTGAAAAACTGTTTTTT
CDR3aa: CASSEIGRGSGEKLFF

v_gene: TRBV7-3
d_gene: NA
j_gene: TRBJ1-2
abundance: NA
CDR3nt: TGTGCCAGCAGCCCCGGACAGCTATCTAACTATGGCTACACCTTC
CDR3aa: CASSPGQLSNYGYTF

v_gene: TRBV27
d_gene: NA
j_gene: TRBJ2-7
abundance: once
CDR3nt: TGTGCCAGCAGTTTACTTGGGGCACCCCACGAGCAGTACTTC
CDR3aa: CASSLLGAPHEQYF